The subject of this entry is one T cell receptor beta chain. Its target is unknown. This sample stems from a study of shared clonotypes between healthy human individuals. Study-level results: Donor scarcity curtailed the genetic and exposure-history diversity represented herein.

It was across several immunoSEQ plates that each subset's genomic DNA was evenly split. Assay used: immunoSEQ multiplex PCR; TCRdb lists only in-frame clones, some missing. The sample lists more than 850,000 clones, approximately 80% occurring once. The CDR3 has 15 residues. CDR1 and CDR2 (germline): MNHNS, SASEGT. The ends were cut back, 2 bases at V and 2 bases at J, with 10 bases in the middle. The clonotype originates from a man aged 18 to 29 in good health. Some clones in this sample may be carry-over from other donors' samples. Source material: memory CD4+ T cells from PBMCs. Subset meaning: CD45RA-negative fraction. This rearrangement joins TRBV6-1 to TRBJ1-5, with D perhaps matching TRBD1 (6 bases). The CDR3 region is CASSELGAGNQPQHF. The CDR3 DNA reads TGTGCCAGCAGTGAACTGGGGGCGGGCAATCAGCCCCAGCATTTT.